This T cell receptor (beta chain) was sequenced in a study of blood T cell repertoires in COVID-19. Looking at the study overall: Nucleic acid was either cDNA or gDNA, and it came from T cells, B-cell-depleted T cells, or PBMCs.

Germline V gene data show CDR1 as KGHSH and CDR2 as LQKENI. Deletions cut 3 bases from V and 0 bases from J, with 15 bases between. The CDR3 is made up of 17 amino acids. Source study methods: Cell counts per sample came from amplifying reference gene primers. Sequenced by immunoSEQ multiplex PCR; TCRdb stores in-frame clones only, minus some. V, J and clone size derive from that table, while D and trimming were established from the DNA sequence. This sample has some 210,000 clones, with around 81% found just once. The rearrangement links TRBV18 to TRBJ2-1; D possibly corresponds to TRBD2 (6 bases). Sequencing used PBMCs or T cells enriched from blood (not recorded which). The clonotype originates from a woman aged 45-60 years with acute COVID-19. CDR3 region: CASSPATGVSSYNEQFF. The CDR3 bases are TGTGCCAGCTCACCCGCCACGGGGGTGAGCTCCTACAATGAGCAGTTCTTC.